Listed below are T cell receptor beta chains from one sample, sequenced in a study of blood T cell repertoires in COVID-19. TCRdb keeps only in-frame clones here, not all; method: immunoSEQ multiplex PCR. The profile shows some 88,000 clones, about 91% of them singletons. Sequencing was performed on peripheral blood. These TCRs come from a human donor with active COVID-19. The donor label of this sample is uncertain. The CDR3 runs from the conserved cysteine through the conserved F or W. D genes are given only for firm matches. The listing skips clone size in some rows; elsewhere it reads once, few, many or a size class.

.,TRBV5-1,.,TRBJ2-7,CASSLGQQPYSYEQYF,TGCGCCAGCAGCCTTGGACAGCAACCCTATTCTTACGAGCAGTACTTC
TRBD2,TRBV7-3,.,TRBJ2-3,CASSSGLAGGTDTQYF,TGTGCCAGCAGCTCTGGACTAGCGGGGGGCACAGATACGCAGTATTTT
.,TRBV6-2/TRBV6-3,few,TRBJ2-2,CASSLPGVHSNTGELFF,TGTGCCAGCAGCCTACCGGGGGTACATTCGAACACCGGGGAGCTGTTTTTT
TRBD2,TRBV6-5,.,TRBJ2-3,CASSYQGRAADTQYF,TGTGCCAGCAGTTACCAAGGGAGGGCGGCAGATACGCAGTATTTT
.,TRBV4-3,.,TRBJ1-1,CASSLRPTGNTEAFF,TGCGCCAGCAGCCTAAGACCGACAGGGAACACTGAAGCTTTCTTT
TRBD1,TRBV11-2,.,TRBJ2-3,CASRYRGGDTQYF,TGTGCCAGCAGGTACAGGGGTGGAGATACGCAGTATTTT
.,TRBV11-2,.,TRBJ2-5,CASSLQVAGETQYF,TGTGCCAGCAGCCTACAGGTGGCCGGGGAGACCCAGTACTTC
.,TRBV15,.,TRBJ1-4,CATSRAGGTNEKLFF,TGTGCCACCAGCAGAGCGGGCGGGACTAATGAAAAACTGTTTTTT
TRBD2,TRBV5-1,.,TRBJ2-3,CASSLGGLATDTQYF,TGCGCCAGCAGCTTGGGTGGACTAGCGACAGATACGCAGTATTTT
.,TRBV6-2/TRBV6-3,.,TRBJ2-1,CASSRKTGKGWGNEQFF,TGTGCCAGCAGTCGCAAAACAGGGAAAGGATGGGGGAATGAGCAGTTCTTC
.,TRBV5-8,.,TRBJ2-7,CASSFFYRPYEQYF,TGTGCCAGCAGCTTCTTCTACAGACCCTACGAGCAGTACTTC
TRBD1,TRBV28,.,TRBJ1-5,CASSGWTGGSDQPQHF,TGTGCCAGCAGCGGATGGACAGGGGGGTCTGATCAGCCCCAGCATTTT
TRBD1,TRBV6-4,.,TRBJ2-6,CASSGEPTRGLGANVLTF,TGTGCCAGCAGTGGCGAACCTACCAGGGGGCTAGGGGCCAACGTCCTGACTTTC
.,TRBV7-3,.,TRBJ2-3,CASSRRGLPTDTQYF,TGTGCCAGCAGCCGAAGAGGGCTTCCGACAGATACGCAGTATTTT
.,TRBV5-4,.,TRBJ1-2,CASSKELGAEVYGYTF,TGTGCCAGCAGCAAAGAACTGGGAGCGGAGGTCTATGGCTACACCTTC
TRBD2,TRBV7-2,.,TRBJ2-7,CASSLRLAGAYEQYF,TGTGCCAGCAGCTTACGACTAGCGGGGGCCTACGAGCAGTACTTC
TRBD1,TRBV6-2/TRBV6-3,.,TRBJ1-5,CASSYGQGSPQHF,TGTGCCAGCAGTTACGGACAGGGTTCGCCCCAGCATTTT
TRBD1,TRBV4-1,.,TRBJ1-2,CASSQGLRTGRSNYGYTF,TGCGCCAGCAGCCAAGGGTTGCGGACAGGGCGGTCTAACTATGGCTACACCTTC
TRBD1,TRBV4-3,.,TRBJ2-2,CASSQHRDSLITGELFF,TGCGCCAGCAGCCAACACCGGGACAGCCTAATCACCGGGGAGCTGTTTTTT
TRBD1,TRBV2,.,TRBJ1-2,CASSPQYPGQGHGYTF,TGTGCCAGCAGTCCACAATACCCGGGACAGGGTCACGGCTACACCTTC
.,TRBV27,.,TRBJ1-1,CASSSPPQEGGEAFF,TGTGCCAGCAGTTCGCCACCCCAAGAAGGCGGGGAAGCTTTCTTT
.,TRBV7-9,.,TRBJ2-7,CASSGGGQTTYEQYF,TGTGCCAGCAGCGGTGGGGGACAAACCACCTACGAGCAGTACTTC
.,TRBV27,.,TRBJ1-2,CASSPRDMGDGYTF,TGTGCCAGCAGTCCCCGGGACATGGGGGATGGCTACACCTTC
TRBD1,TRBV9,.,TRBJ1-1,CASSGAQGDTEAFF,TGTGCCAGCAGCGGGGCTCAGGGGGACACTGAAGCTTTCTTT
TRBD1,TRBV28,.,TRBJ1-5,CASRRLQGPSNQPQHF,TGTGCCAGCAGAAGATTACAGGGGCCCAGCAATCAGCCCCAGCATTTT
.,TRBV27,.,TRBJ1-2,CASSLTVANYGYTF,TGTGCCAGCAGTTTGACTGTAGCTAACTATGGCTACACCTTC
.,TRBV2,once,TRBJ1-1,CASSEFNEAFF,TGTGCCAGCAGTGAGTTCAATGAAGCTTTCTTT
.,TRBV19,.,TRBJ1-2,CASSRGRDGYTF,TGTGCCAGTAGCAGGGGACGAGATGGCTACACCTTC
TRBD1,TRBV12-3/TRBV12-4,.,TRBJ1-2,CASLDRVYGYTF,TGTGCCAGCCTGGACAGGGTCTATGGCTACACCTTC